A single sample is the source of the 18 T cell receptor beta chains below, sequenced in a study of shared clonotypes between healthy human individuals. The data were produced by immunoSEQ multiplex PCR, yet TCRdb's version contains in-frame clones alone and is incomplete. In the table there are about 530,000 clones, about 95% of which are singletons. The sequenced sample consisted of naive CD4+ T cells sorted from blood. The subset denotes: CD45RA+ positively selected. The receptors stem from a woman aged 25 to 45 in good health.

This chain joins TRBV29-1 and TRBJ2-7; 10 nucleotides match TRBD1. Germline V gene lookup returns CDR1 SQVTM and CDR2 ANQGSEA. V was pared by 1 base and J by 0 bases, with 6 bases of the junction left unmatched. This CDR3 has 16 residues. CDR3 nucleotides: TGCAGCGTTGAAGGTACCGGGACAGGGGCCTCCTACGAGCAGTACTTC. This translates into CSVEGTGTGASYEQYF.

The CDR3 DNA follows: TGTGCCAGCAGCTTAGATGCGACTAGCGGGAGTAGGGGCTACAATGAGCAGTTCTTC. Translated: CASSLDATSGSRGYNEQFF. The chain combines TRBV7-6 with TRBJ2-1, with 12 bases aligning to TRBD2. This CDR3 has 19 residues. Per the germline V gene, CDR1 is SGHVS and CDR2 is FNYEAQ. V lost 1 base to trimming and J lost 3 bases; unmatched junction nucleotides: 10.

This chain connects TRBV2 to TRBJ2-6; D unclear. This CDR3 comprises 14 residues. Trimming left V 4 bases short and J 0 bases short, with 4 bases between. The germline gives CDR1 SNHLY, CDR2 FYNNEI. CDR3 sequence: CASSGLSGANVLTF. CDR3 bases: TGTGCCAGCAGTGGCCTCTCTGGGGCCAACGTCCTGACTTTC. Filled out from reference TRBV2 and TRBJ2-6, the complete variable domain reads EPEVTQTPSHQVTQMGQEVILRCVPISNHLYFYWYRQILGQKVEFLVSFYNNEISEKSEIFDDQFSVERPDGSNFTLKIRSTKLEDSAMYFCASSGLSGANVLTFGAGSRLTVL.

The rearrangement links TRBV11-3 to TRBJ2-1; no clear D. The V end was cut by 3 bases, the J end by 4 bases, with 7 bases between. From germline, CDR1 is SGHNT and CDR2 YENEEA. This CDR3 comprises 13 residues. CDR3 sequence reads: CASSLYRYNEQFF. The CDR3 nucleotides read TGTGCCAGCAGCTTGTACAGATACAATGAGCAGTTCTTC.

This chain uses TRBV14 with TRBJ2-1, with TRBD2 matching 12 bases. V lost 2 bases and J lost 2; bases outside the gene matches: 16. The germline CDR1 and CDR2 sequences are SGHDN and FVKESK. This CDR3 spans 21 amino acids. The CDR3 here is CASSQLRLLAGGPFPYNEQFF. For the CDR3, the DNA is TGTGCCAGCAGCCAACTCCGATTACTAGCGGGAGGCCCCTTCCCCTACAATGAGCAGTTCTTC.

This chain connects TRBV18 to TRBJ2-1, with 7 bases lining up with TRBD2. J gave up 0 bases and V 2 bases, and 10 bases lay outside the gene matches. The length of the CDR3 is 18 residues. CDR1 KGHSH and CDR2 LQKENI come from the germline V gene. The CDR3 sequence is CASSPIIAGEGSYNEQFF. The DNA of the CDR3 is TGTGCCAGCTCACCAATAATTGCGGGAGAGGGCTCCTACAATGAGCAGTTCTTC.

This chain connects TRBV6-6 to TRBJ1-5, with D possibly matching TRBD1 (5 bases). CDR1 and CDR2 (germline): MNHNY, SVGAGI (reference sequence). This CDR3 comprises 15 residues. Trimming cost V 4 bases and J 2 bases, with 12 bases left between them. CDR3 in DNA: TGTGCCAGCAGTTTCGCCCAGGGAGGCAATCAGCCCCAGCATTTT. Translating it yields CASSFAQGGNQPQHF.

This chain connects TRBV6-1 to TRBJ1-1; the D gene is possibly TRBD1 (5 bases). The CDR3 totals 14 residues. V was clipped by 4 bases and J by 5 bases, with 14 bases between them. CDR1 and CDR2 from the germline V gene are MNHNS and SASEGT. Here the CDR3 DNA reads TGTGCCAGCAGTGTCCAGGGTTTGGGGACTGAAGCTTTCTTT. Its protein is CASSVQGLGTEAFF.

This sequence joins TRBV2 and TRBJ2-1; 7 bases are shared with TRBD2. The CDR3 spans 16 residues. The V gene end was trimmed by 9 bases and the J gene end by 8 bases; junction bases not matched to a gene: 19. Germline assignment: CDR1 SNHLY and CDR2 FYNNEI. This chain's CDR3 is CARTGVASGLEDEQFF. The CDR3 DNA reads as TGTGCCAGAACTGGGGTGGCTAGCGGATTGGAGGATGAGCAGTTCTTC.

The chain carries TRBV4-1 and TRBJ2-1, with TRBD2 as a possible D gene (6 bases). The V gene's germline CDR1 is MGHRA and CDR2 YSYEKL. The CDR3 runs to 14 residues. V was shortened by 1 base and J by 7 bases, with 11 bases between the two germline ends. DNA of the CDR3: TGCGCCAGCAGCCAAGGTCCGCGGGAAAATGAGCAGTTCTTC. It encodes CASSQGPRENEQFF.

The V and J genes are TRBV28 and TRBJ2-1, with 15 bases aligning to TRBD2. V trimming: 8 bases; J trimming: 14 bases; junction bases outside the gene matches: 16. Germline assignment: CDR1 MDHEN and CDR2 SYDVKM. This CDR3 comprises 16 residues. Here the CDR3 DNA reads TGTGCCAGCGGCCGACCCGGACTAGCGGGAGGGGGAGGAGAGTTCTTC. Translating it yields CASGRPGLAGGGGEFF.

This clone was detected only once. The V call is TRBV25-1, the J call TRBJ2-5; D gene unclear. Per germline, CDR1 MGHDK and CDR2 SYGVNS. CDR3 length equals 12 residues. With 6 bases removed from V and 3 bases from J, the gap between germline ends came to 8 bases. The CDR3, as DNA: TGTGCCAGCAGGGCCTATAAAGAGACCCAGTACTTC. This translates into CASRAYKETQYF.

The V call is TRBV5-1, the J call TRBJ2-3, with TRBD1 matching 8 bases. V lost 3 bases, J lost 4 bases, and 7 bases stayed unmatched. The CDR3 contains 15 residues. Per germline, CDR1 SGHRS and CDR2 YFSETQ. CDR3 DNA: TGCGCCAGCAGCTCCTCCGGGACAGGACCAGATACGCAGTATTTT. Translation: CASSSSGTGPDTQYF.

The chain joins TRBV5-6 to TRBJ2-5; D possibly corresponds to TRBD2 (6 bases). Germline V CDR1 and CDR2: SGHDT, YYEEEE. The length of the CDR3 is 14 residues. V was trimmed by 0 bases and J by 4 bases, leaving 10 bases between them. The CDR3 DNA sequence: TGTGCCAGCAGCTTGGGTGTCGGGGGAGAGACCCAGTACTTC. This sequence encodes CASSLGVGGETQYF.

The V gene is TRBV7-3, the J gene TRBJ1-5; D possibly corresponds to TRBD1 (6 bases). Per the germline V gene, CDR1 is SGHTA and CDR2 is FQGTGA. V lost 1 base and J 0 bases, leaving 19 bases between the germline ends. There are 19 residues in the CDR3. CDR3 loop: CASSLIAGAAVTSNQPQHF. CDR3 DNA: TGTGCCAGCAGCTTAATCGCGGGGGCAGCAGTAACTAGCAATCAGCCCCAGCATTTT.

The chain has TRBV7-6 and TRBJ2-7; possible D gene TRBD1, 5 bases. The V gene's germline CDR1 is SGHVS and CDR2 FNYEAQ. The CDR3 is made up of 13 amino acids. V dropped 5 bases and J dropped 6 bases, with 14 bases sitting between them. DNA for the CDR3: TGTGCCAGCAGCCTAGGGCAGGGTCTCGAGCAGTACTTC. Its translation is CASSLGQGLEQYF.

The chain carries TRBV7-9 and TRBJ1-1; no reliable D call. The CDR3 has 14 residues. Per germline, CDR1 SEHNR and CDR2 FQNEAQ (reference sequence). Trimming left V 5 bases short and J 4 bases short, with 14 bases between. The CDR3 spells CASSPSHYFTEAFF. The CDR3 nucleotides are TGTGCCAGCAGCCCCTCACACTATTTCACTGAAGCTTTCTTT.

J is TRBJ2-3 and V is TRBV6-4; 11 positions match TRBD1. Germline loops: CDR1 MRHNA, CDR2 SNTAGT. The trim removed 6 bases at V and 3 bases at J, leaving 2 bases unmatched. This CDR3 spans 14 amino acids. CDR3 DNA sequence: TGTGCCAGCAGGGACAGGGGGCAAACAGATACGCAGTATTTT. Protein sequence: CASRDRGQTDTQYF.